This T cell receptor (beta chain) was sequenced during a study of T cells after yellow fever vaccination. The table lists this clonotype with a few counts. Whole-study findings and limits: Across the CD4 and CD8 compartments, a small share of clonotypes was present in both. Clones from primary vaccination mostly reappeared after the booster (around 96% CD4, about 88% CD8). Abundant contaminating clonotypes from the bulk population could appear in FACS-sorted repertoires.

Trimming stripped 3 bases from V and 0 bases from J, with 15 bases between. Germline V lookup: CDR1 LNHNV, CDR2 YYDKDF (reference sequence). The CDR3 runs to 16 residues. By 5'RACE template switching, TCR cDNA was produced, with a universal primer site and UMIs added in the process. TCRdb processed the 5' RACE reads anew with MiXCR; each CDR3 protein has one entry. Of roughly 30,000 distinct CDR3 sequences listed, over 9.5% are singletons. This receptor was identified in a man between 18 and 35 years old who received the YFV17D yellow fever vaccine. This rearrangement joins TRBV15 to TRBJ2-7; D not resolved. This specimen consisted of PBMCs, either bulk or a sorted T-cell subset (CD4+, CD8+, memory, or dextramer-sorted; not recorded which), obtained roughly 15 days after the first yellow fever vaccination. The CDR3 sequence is CATSRLSRSGSYEQYF. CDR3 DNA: TGTGCCACCAGCAGGTTGAGCAGGTCGGGCTCCTACGAGCAGTACTTC. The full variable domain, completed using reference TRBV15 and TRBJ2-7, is DAMVIQNPRYQVTQFGKPVTLSCSQTLNHNVMYWYQQKSSQAPKLLFHYYDKDFNNEADTPDNFQSRRPNTSFCFLDIRSPGLGDTAMYLCATSRLSRSGSYEQYFGPGTRLTVT.